Below are 17 T cell receptor beta chains sequenced from a single sample in a study of blood T cell repertoires in COVID-19. The protocol was immunoSEQ multiplex PCR, while the TCRdb copy is restricted to in-frame clones and leaves out a portion. The table records about 180,000 clones, 70% to 80% of them present only once. The sequencing sample was made of PBMCs or T cells enriched from blood (not recorded which). The source is a man aged 55 to 70 who had been exposed to COVID-19.

The chain combines TRBV11-3 with TRBJ2-1; 12 bases are a match to TRBD2. CDR3 length equals 15 residues. The germline V gene has CDR1 SGHNT and CDR2 YENEEA. Losses at the gene ends were 1 base for V and 6 bases for J; bases not matched to a gene: 1. This CDR3 is CASSLASGRANEQFF. The CDR3 DNA reads as TGTGCCAGCAGCTTAGCTAGCGGGAGGGCCAATGAGCAGTTCTTC.

This rearrangement joins TRBV7-8 to TRBJ1-2; 8 bases fit TRBD1. The CDR3 runs to 13 residues. V was pared by 6 bases and J by 8 bases, with 8 bases of the junction left unmatched. Germline assignment: CDR1 SGHVS and CDR2 FQNEAQ. CDR3 in amino acids: CASSPQGASGYTF. CDR3 in DNA: TGTGCCAGCAGTCCCCAGGGGGCGTCAGGCTACACCTTC.

The chain joins TRBV2 to TRBJ1-2; 9 bases are shared with TRBD1. Germline-derived CDR1 and CDR2 are SNHLY and FYNNEI. CDR3 length equals 13 residues. V dropped 7 bases and J dropped 3; count of bases not matched to a gene: 3. This chain's CDR3 is CASNRDRDYGYTF. Written as DNA, the CDR3 is TGTGCCAGCAATAGGGACAGGGACTATGGCTACACCTTC.

V gene TRBV21-1 combines with J gene TRBJ2-7; TRBD2 is the table's D call, not checked against the DNA. TRBV21-1 constitutes a pseudogene. This CDR3 comprises 16 residues. This CDR3 is CASTPGGLADFYEQYF. CDR3 DNA: TGTGCCAGCACCCCCGGGGGACTAGCGGACTTCTACGAGCAGTACTTC.

A single count supports this clone. The genes are TRBV4-1 and TRBJ2-7; TRBD1 is a possible D gene (5 bases). The V end was cut by 0 bases, the J end by 4 bases, with 19 bases between. Germline V gene lookup returns CDR1 MGHRA and CDR2 YSYEKL. The CDR3 contains 17 residues. The CDR3 DNA is TGCGCCAGCAGCCAAGATTTGGCCTGGACACTCCCATACGAGCAGTACTTC. Protein: CASSQDLAWTLPYEQYF.

V gene TRBV30 combines with J gene TRBJ2-3; TRBD2 matches at 12 bases. CDR3 length: 16 residues. CDR1 is GTSNPN and CDR2 is SVGIG in the germline V gene (reference sequence). Trimming removed 2 bases from V and 0 bases from J; junction bases left unmatched: 3. CDR3 nucleotides: TGTGCCTGGAGTCGGGGACTAGCGGGTAGCACAGATACGCAGTATTTT. Encoded protein: CAWSRGLAGSTDTQYF.

The chain couples TRBV11-1 to TRBJ2-7; 7 nucleotides align to TRBD2. With 2 bases clipped from V and 7 bases from J, the junction kept 5 bases outside the gene matches. The CDR3 extends over 13 amino acids. Germline lookup yields CDR1 SGHAT and CDR2 FQDESV (reference sequence). CDR3 coding DNA: TGTGCCAGCAGCTTATTGGGAGGGAGTGAGCAGTACTTC. Protein sequence: CASSLLGGSEQYF.

The J gene is TRBJ1-2, the V gene TRBV7-9, with 8 positions matching TRBD1. Germline-derived CDR1 and CDR2 are SEHNR and FQNEAQ (reference sequence). There are 18 residues in the CDR3. V lost 3 bases to trimming and J lost 4 bases; unmatched junction nucleotides: 16. CDR3 bases: TGTGCCAGCAGCTTGGGTATCAGGGGGCAGGGCGGAAGCTATGGCTACACCTTC. Translating it yields CASSLGIRGQGGSYGYTF.

The chain recombines TRBV29-1 with TRBJ1-2; D is perhaps TRBD1 (6 bases). Germline V gives CDR1 SQVTM, CDR2 ANQGSEA. Trimming left V 6 bases short and J 0 bases short, with 11 bases between. This CDR3 is built from 13 residues. CDR3 in DNA: TGCAGCGTCGGGGACACCTCTAACTATGGCTACACCTTC. It specifies CSVGDTSNYGYTF.

This chain links TRBV30 with TRBJ2-5, with D perhaps TRBD2 (7 bases). The germline V gene has CDR1 GTSNPN and CDR2 SVGIG (reference sequence). The CDR3 is 13 residues long. Trimming cost V 4 bases and J 4 bases, with 13 bases left between them. Here the CDR3 reads CAWKKGGGETQYF. CDR3 in DNA: TGTGCCTGGAAAAAAGGGGGGGGAGAGACCCAGTACTTC.

The V gene is TRBV21-1, the J gene TRBJ2-7; TRBD2 is taken as the D call from the table, unchecked against the DNA. TRBV21-1 is a pseudogene segment. This CDR3 region has 15 residues. Here the CDR3 DNA reads TGTGCCAGCAGCAGAGAACCCCCCCCTTCCTACGAGCAGTACTTC. It specifies CASSREPPPSYEQYF.

The chain joins TRBV27 to TRBJ2-7; 7 bases match TRBD1. The CDR3 totals 14 residues. Trimming cost V 5 bases and J 1 base; bases outside gene matches: 5. Looked up from germline, CDR1 is MNHEY and CDR2 is SMNVEV (reference sequence). The DNA for the CDR3 is TGTGCCAGCAGTCAGGGGGTGCTATCCTACGAGCAGTACTTC. Translating it yields CASSQGVLSYEQYF.

Turning to this clone: A read error may account for a junction end that differs from germline. This chain joins TRBV27 and TRBJ2-4, with unresolved D. Germline values: CDR1 MNHEY, CDR2 SMNVEV (reference sequence). CDR3 length: 15 residues. CDR3: CASSSLLQATNIQYF. CDR3 nucleotides: TGTGCCAGCAGTTCCCTTCTCCAGGCCACAAACATTCAGTACTTC.

V gene TRBV24-1 combines with J gene TRBJ2-3; a weak D match, TRBD2 (7 bases). The germline gives CDR1 KGHDR, CDR2 SFDVKD. This CDR3 comprises 13 residues. Trimming cost V 4 bases and J 6 bases, with 10 bases left between them. The chain's CDR3 is CATSEGGVDTQYF. CDR3 sequence (DNA): TGTGCCACCAGTGAAGGGGGGGTGGATACGCAGTATTTT.

This clone was found once. This chain joins TRBV6-4 and TRBJ1-5; maybe TRBD1 (5 bases). Per germline, CDR1 MRHNA and CDR2 SNTAGT. V lost 3 bases and J lost 3, with 6 bases in between. The CDR3 contains 13 residues. This CDR3 reads CASSEGDNQPQHF. The CDR3 DNA reads TGTGCCAGCAGTGAAGGGGACAATCAGCCCCAGCATTTT.

CDR3 DNA: TGCGCCAGCAGCCAACAGGCCCCGCCGTCCCCCTATGGCAATGAGCAGTTCTTC. It yields the protein CASSQQAPPSPYGNEQFF. The genes are TRBV4-1 and TRBJ2-1; D gene unclear. From germline, CDR1 is MGHRA and CDR2 YSYEKL. The CDR3 consists of 18 residues. V was pared by 2 bases and J by 6 bases, with 23 bases between.

This chain joins TRBV7-8 and TRBJ2-5, with D possibly TRBD2 on 5 matching bases. The CDR3 contains 15 residues. The germline CDR1 and CDR2 sequences are SGHVS and FQNEAQ. The V end was cut by 6 bases, the J end by 5 bases, with 19 bases between. CDR3 region: CASRRFEVRDETQYF. As DNA, the CDR3 is TGTGCCAGCAGAAGATTCGAGGTCCGGGATGAGACCCAGTACTTC.